This T cell receptor beta chain is from a study of T cells after yellow fever vaccination. As for the study in general: Preparation used SMART-Seq v4 Ultra Low Input for the low-cell-number fractions.

Germline CDR1 and CDR2: MDHEN and SYDVKM. V was trimmed by 3 bases and J by 2 bases, leaving 8 bases between them. The CDR3 is 13 residues long. For this clonotype: Its cognate antigen is unknown.

Production of TCR cDNA was by 5'RACE template switching, which also added a universal primer site and UMIs. MiXCR, applied by TCRdb to the 5' RACE reads, yields one record per CDR3 protein. The sample has about 73,000 distinct CDR3 sequences, about 7.7% seen once. Study-level points and caveats: It was a small share of clonotypes that appeared in both CD4 and CD8 compartments. The secondary response peaked faster, at day 5 versus 15, but was weaker.

The sequence was obtained from a man aged 25 to 45 who received the YFV17D yellow fever vaccine. The sample here was CD8+ T cells sorted from PBMCs, taken on the day of the yellow fever booster vaccination. V is TRBV28 and J is TRBJ2-7; no firm D call. This chain's CDR3 is CASSFVATYEQYF. The CDR3 nucleotides read TGTGCCAGCAGTTTCGTCGCTACCTACGAGCAGTACTTC.